These T cell receptor beta chains were read from a single sample in a study of T cell repertoires in cytomegalovirus infection. TCRdb re-called the reads with MiXCR, one entry per CDR3 protein. Of 150,000 to 190,000 distinct CDR3 sequences in the sample, about 25% were seen once. Sample: PBMCs. Every receptor here comes from a human donor in good health (CMV status not recorded). Some clones in this sample may be carry-over from other donors' samples. Each CDR3 is given with its conserved first and last residue. D genes are given only for firm matches. Clone size is stated in some rows and not others, as once, few, many or a class when expanded.

v_gene,d_gene,abundance,j_gene,CDR3nt,CDR3aa
TRBV11-1,.,few,TRBJ2-1,TGTGCCAGCAGCTCCGGGACTTTCTTCTACAATGAGCAGTTCTTC,CASSSGTFFYNEQFF
TRBV29-1,.,.,TRBJ2-5,TGCAGCGTTGACATTGGTGGGGGAGAGACCCAGTACTTC,CSVDIGGGETQYF
TRBV28,.,many,TRBJ2-7,TGTGCCAGCAGTTCCGGGACCATGGAAGTGGACGAGCAGTACTTC,CASSSGTMEVDEQYF
TRBV7-6,.,few,TRBJ1-2,TGTGCCAGCAGCTTAGTTACTTATAACTATGGCTACACCTTC,CASSLVTYNYGYTF
TRBV12-3/TRBV12-4,.,many,TRBJ2-1,TGTGCCAGCAGTTTAGCGCTTCTGCAGGGCTCCTACAATGAGCAGTTCTTC,CASSLALLQGSYNEQFF
TRBV28,TRBD2,.,TRBJ2-3,TGTGCCAGCACCCCGACTAGCGGGGGGGCCTTCACGCAGTATTTT,CASTPTSGGAFTQYF
TRBV24-1,.,.,TRBJ2-3,TGTGCCACCAGTGATTTCGAGCGGACATACACAGATACGCAGTATTTT,CATSDFERTYTDTQYF
TRBV6-2/TRBV6-3,.,few,TRBJ2-1,TGTGCCAGCAGTTACTCGATGGTAGCGGAGCAGTTCTTC,CASSYSMVAEQFF
TRBV4-1,.,.,TRBJ2-3,TGCGCCAGCAGCCAAGAAGGGTACGGAGATACGCAGTATTTT,CASSQEGYGDTQYF
TRBV30,.,few,TRBJ1-1,TGTGCCTGGAGGGGGGGGAGGGGTCGGTACACTGAAGCTTTCTTT,CAWRGGRGRYTEAFF
TRBV29-1,.,once,TRBJ2-3,TGCAGCGTTATCAGAGGTCGGACAGATACGCAGTATTTT,CSVIRGRTDTQYF
TRBV6-1,.,few,TRBJ1-1,TGTGCCAGCATCCAGGCCACGTCCTTTCGACACCAGTGTGTCTTT,CASIQATSFRHQCVF
TRBV7-2,.,many,TRBJ2-5,TGTGCCAGCAGCTTAGGCGGGACGGACCAAGAGACCCAGTACTTC,CASSLGGTDQETQYF
TRBV11-3,TRBD1,.,TRBJ2-7,TGTGCCAGCAGCTTTGGGACAGGGGGCAAGGGCGAGCAGTACTTC,CASSFGTGGKGEQYF
TRBV7-6,.,.,TRBJ2-7,TGTGCCAGCGACCTCTACGAGCAGTACTTC,CASDLYEQYF
TRBV7-4,.,.,TRBJ2-7,TGTGCCAGCAGCCCCAAGGCAGGGGACCGCGGCTACGAGCAGTACTTC,CASSPKAGDRGYEQYF
TRBV6-2/TRBV6-3,.,few,TRBJ2-6,TGTGCCAGCAGTTATGCCCTAAGCTCTGGGGCCAACGTCCTGACTTTC,CASSYALSSGANVLTF
TRBV7-8,TRBD1,.,TRBJ2-3,TGTGCCAGCAGTGGGACAGGGGTCTATACGCAGTATTTT,CASSGTGVYTQYF
TRBV28,.,.,TRBJ2-7,TGTGCCAGCAGTTTTTCCGGGACCGCTTACGAGCAGTACTTC,CASSFSGTAYEQYF
TRBV20-1,TRBD1,few,TRBJ2-4,TGCAGTGCTAGAGATACAAGGGGACAGGGGAGTATAGCCAAAAACATTCAGTACTTC,CSARDTRGQGSIAKNIQYF
TRBV11-1,.,few,TRBJ2-7,TGTGCCAGCAGCTTAGGCTCGCAGGTCTACGAGCAGTACTTC,CASSLGSQVYEQYF
TRBV20-1,.,.,TRBJ2-7,TGCAGTGCTAGTCTCAGCTCCTACGAGCAGTACTTC,CSASLSSYEQYF
TRBV5-4,.,few,TRBJ2-5,TGTGCCAGCAGCTTGGTAGCTGGAGAGGCCCAGTACTTC,CASSLVAGEAQYF
TRBV9,.,.,TRBJ2-7,TGTGCCAGCAGCGTAGAAGCGGTCCAGCCTTACGAGCAGTACTTC,CASSVEAVQPYEQYF
TRBV28,.,.,TRBJ1-1,TGTGCCAGCAGTTTATCGGTCAGGGGCGGTATCTTT,CASSLSVRGGIF
TRBV11-3,.,once,TRBJ2-2,TGTGCCAGCAGCTTAACGGGCGGGGTGAACACCAGGGAGCTGTTTTTT,CASSLTGGVNTRELFF
TRBV2,.,.,TRBJ2-1,TGTGCCAGCAGTGATTCCGAAGCCCGTCGGGAGCAGTTCTTC,CASSDSEARREQFF
TRBV29-1,.,few,TRBJ1-1,TGCAGCGTTCGGAATCCGGCTTATCCTGAAGCTTTCTTT,CSVRNPAYPEAFF
TRBV7-3,TRBD1,.,TRBJ1-2,TGTGCCAGCAGCTTACAGCCGGGACAGGGGGATAACTATGGCTACACCTTC,CASSLQPGQGDNYGYTF
TRBV4-3,.,.,TRBJ2-7,TGCGCCAGCAGCCAAGATCAAGGTTCCTACGAGCAGTACTTC,CASSQDQGSYEQYF
TRBV7-2,TRBD2,many,TRBJ2-1,TGTGCCAGCAGGCAAAAGGGACTAGCGGGAAAGGTCTTC,CASRQKGLAGKVF
TRBV30,TRBD1,many,TRBJ2-7,TGTGCCTGGAGCCCCGGGACAGAGTTCTACGAGCAGTACTTC,CAWSPGTEFYEQYF
TRBV6-5,TRBD2,few,TRBJ2-1,TGTGCCAGCAGTTACGAGCGGGGGGCCGACAATGAGCAGTTCTTC,CASSYERGADNEQFF
TRBV19,.,few,TRBJ1-5,TGTGCCAGTAGTATGGTCGCAGGGCGGCCCCAGCATTTT,CASSMVAGRPQHF
TRBV7-2,TRBD1,many,TRBJ2-5,TGTGCCAGCAGTTCCGGGACAGGGGCCGCTTGGTGGGAGACCCAGTACTTC,CASSSGTGAAWWETQYF
TRBV27,.,few,TRBJ1-1,TGTGCCAGTACCAGAACCCCGGTAGGACACACTGAAGCTTTCTTT,CASTRTPVGHTEAFF
TRBV27,TRBD1,many,TRBJ2-7,TGTGCCAGCAAACTACGCCGGGACAGACCCTACGAGCAGTACTTC,CASKLRRDRPYEQYF